This TCR beta chain emerged from a study of blood T cells in healthy people across ages. V dropped 8 bases and J dropped 9 bases, with 20 bases sitting between them. This CDR3 is built from 13 residues. Germline V lookup: CDR1 MDHEN, CDR2 SYDVKM. As regards this clonotype: Its specificity is not known.

Sample-barcoded 5' priming and a J-beta primer mix drove a second PCR of about 7 to 12 cycles. TCRdb fed the 5' RACE reads into MiXCR, producing one record per CDR3 protein. The repertoire includes around 1,800,000 distinct CDR3 sequences, about two fifths of them detected once, and 23% sits in the top ten. Findings and caveats of the study: Donors of long life had a larger count of naive CD4+ cells and greater diversity than aged donors. Per-million-T-cell TCR beta diversity fell roughly linearly with age.

The sequence came from a human donor in good health. The chain couples TRBV28 to TRBJ2-7; D remains ambiguous. Sequenced sample: blood. CDR3 sequence reads: CASAPGLPKGQYF. CDR3 coding DNA: TGTGCCAGCGCCCCCGGGTTACCCAAGGGGCAGTACTTC.